Below, one T cell receptor (beta chain) is given with its context. The antigen it binds to is not known. Base-call qualities are not available, and no considerably larger clone is one nucleotide away. The sample comes from a study of blood T cell repertoires in COVID-19 (TCRdb year 2020). Turning to the overall study: Collaborator samples came from the United States, Italy and Spain and covered acute and convalescent phases of COVID-19. The prospective study material was composed of cDNA or gDNA derived from T cells, B-cell-depleted T cells, or PBMCs. Subjects who had been exposed to COVID-19, were actively infected with it, or had recovered from it provided the deeply sampled blood TCRbeta repertoires that made up the dataset. The repertoires were released in a freely available public database intended as a resource for research on the immune response to SARS-CoV-2. The samples were drawn from two sources: the first 160 participants of the ongoing ImmuneRACE study, and 950 to 1,500 subjects contributed by 6 global collaborators. Sample metadata almost always included a de-identified subject ID, COVID-19 status, age in years and sex. Where HLA class I and class II types were available, the types were taken from metadata supplied by the sample provider, not from assay-based typing.

In the prospective study, participants were about 18 to 90 years old, resided in about two dozen geographic areas of the United States, and were enrolled through a virtual design. Cohort assignment in the prospective study relied on participant-reported clinical history from a screening survey and a study questionnaire. In the prospective study, whole blood, serum and a nasopharyngeal or oropharyngeal swab were collected from each participant by mobile phlebotomists. Prospective study participants could optionally give additional blood draws and questionnaires over an approximately 2-month period. Prospective study blood samples were shipped either frozen or at room temperature before DNA extraction. TCRbeta CDR3 regions were amplified from genomic DNA by means of the immunoSEQ Assay, a bias-controlled multiplex PCR. Per the authors' processing: Within the assay, amplification of reference gene primers was used to estimate how many nucleated cells each sample contained. Sequence reads were collapsed and filtered to measure the absolute abundance of every unique TCRbeta CDR3 rearrangement. For each sample, productive Simpson clonality was calculated by taking the square root of Simpson's diversity index across productive rearrangements. In TCRdb, the immuneACCESS table is reduced to in-frame sequences with V and J assigned. These tables do not hold every clone; where another copy was compared, an unresolved V gene accounts for under half, and the others remain unexplained. V and J calls and clone size are those listed in that table; D and trimming were worked out from the DNA. The sample data list about 480,000 clones, and 70% to 90% of these were observed just once. The ten largest clones capture approximately 2% of the sample.

V and J are trimmed by 1 base and 9 bases, and the gene matches miss 7 bases of the junction. The CDR3 has 15 amino acids, counting the end cysteine and phenylalanine. Only the CDR3 DNA stays, 45 bases, in frame from base 1. The germline V gene yields SGHTS for CDR1 and YDEGEE for CDR2. On the study overall, not on this receptor specifically: The amount of clinical and demographic metadata varied by source and participant and was provided uncurated.

The chain is encoded by TRBV5-8 joined to TRBJ1-6, and 7 bases in between align with TRBD1. Sequences were obtained from PBMCs or T cells enriched from blood (not recorded which). The sequence was obtained from a woman aged 18-35 years with acute COVID-19. The CDR3 region reads CASSLRGTVGSPLHF. The DNA sequence is TGTGCCAGCAGCTTGAGGGGGACAGTGGGTTCACCCCTCCACTTT.